Following are 18 T cell receptor beta chains from one sample sequenced in a study of cytomegalovirus exposure and HLA in healthy donors. Primers for the PCR totalled 60 Vbeta and 13 Jbeta. TCRdb's copy holds only in-frame clones and misses some; the assay was immunoSEQ multiplex PCR. The sample carries 90,000 to 150,000 clones, approximately 80% recorded once. Material for sequencing was PBMCs. Receptors originate from a man aged 35 to 55 in good health and CMV-seropositive.

V and J are TRBV23-1 and TRBJ2-1, with TRBD1 matching over 8 bases. TRBV23-1 is annotated as an ORF whose role is uncertain. The CDR3 totals 16 residues. V trimming: 7 bases; J trimming: 1 base; junction bases outside the gene matches: 9. CDR3 residues: CASKPGGTPSYNEQFF. Written as DNA, the CDR3 is TGCGCCAGCAAACCAGGGGGCACTCCTTCCTACAATGAGCAGTTCTTC.

The V call is TRBV9, the J call TRBJ2-3; 8 nucleotides match TRBD2. V was clipped by 3 bases and J by 8 bases; unmatched bases: 5. Germline loops: CDR1 SGDLS, CDR2 YYNGEE. CDR3 length: 13 residues. The CDR3 nucleotides read TGTGCCAGCAGCGGGGGACTAGTCCCTACGCAGTATTTT. Translated: CASSGGLVPTQYF.

This clone was detected once. V is TRBV29-1 and J is TRBJ1-4; D unclear. Trimming removed 7 bases from V and 0 bases from J, with 9 bases in between. In germline, CDR1 is SQVTM, CDR2 ANQGSEA. CDR3 size: 13 residues. CDR3 region: CSARGATNEKLFF. In nucleotides, the CDR3 is TGCAGCGCCCGCGGGGCAACTAATGAAAAACTGTTTTTT.

V gene TRBV19 combines with J gene TRBJ1-1; 9 nucleotides align to TRBD1. The trim removed 4 bases at V and 6 bases at J, leaving 3 bases unmatched. The CDR3 has 13 amino acids. Germline CDR1 and CDR2: LNHDA and SQIVND (reference sequence). The CDR3 DNA sequence: TGTGCCAGTAGTAGGGGACAGGGCGCTGAAGCTTTCTTT. Its protein is CASSRGQGAEAFF.

The V call is TRBV19, the J call TRBJ1-2; D is perhaps TRBD1 (5 bases). Germline loops: CDR1 LNHDA, CDR2 SQIVND (reference sequence). Trimming removed 3 bases at V and 3 bases at J, with 11 bases between. The CDR3 is 14 residues long. CDR3 nucleotide sequence: TGTGCCAGTAGTATTTCACAGGAATACTATGGCTACACCTTC. Its translation: CASSISQEYYGYTF.

Comment on this clone: One end of the junction fails to match germline, which may point to a read error. The V call is TRBV11-2, the J call TRBJ2-6; TRBD1 agrees at 7 bases. Germline CDR1 SGHAT, CDR2 FQNNGV. The CDR3 covers 18 residues. For the CDR3, the DNA is TGTGCCAGCAGCTCACCGGACAGGTTCGCCTCTGGGGCCAACGGCCTGACTTTC. Protein: CASSSPDRFASGANGLTF.

J is TRBJ1-1 and V is TRBV10-3, with TRBD1 matching over 7 bases. V trimming: 6 bases; J trimming: 6 bases; junction bases outside the gene matches: 13. Germline-derived CDR1 and CDR2 are ENHRY and SYGVKD. The CDR3 has 15 residues. CDR3 in DNA: TGTGCCATCAGGACAAGCAGACAGGGAATCCCTGAAGCTTTCTTT. Translation gives CAIRTSRQGIPEAFF.

This sequence joins TRBV9 and TRBJ2-2; TRBD2 matches 12 bases. CDR1 and CDR2 from the germline V gene are SGDLS and YYNGEE. The V gene end was trimmed by 1 base and the J gene end by 5 bases; junction bases not matched to a gene: 6. The CDR3 has 17 residues. CDR3 amino acids: CASSVSSGGALTGELFF. The CDR3, as DNA: TGTGCCAGCAGCGTATCTAGCGGGGGGGCTCTGACCGGGGAGCTGTTTTTT.

The chain combines TRBV5-1 with TRBJ1-2; D might be TRBD1 (5 bases). The CDR3 consists of 17 residues. Germline-derived CDR1 and CDR2 are SGHRS and YFSETQ. V lost 5 bases to trimming and J lost 1 base, with 21 bases between them. CDR3 amino acids: CASRGGNTGKDNYGYTF. In DNA, the CDR3 is TGCGCCAGCAGGGGGGGAAATACCGGGAAGGATAACTATGGCTACACCTTC.

This clone has a single count. The chain recombines TRBV6-4 with TRBJ2-2; D is ambiguous. Germline V CDR1 and CDR2: MRHNA, SNTAGT. This CDR3 is built from 14 residues. The germline V and J ends were trimmed by 4 bases and 3 bases, with 9 bases remaining between them. The CDR3 nucleotides are TGTGCCAGCAGTGCGGCAGAGGACACCGGGGAGCTGTTTTTT. It specifies CASSAAEDTGELFF.

The rearrangement joins TRBV27 to TRBJ2-3, with 9 bases matching TRBD2. The germline gives CDR1 MNHEY, CDR2 SMNVEV (reference sequence). Trimming at V came to 3 bases and at J to 4 bases, leaving 2 bases not matched to a gene. CDR3 size: 14 residues. CDR3 DNA: TGTGCCAGCAGTTTGCGGGGGGGCTCAGATACGCAGTATTTT. Translated, it gives CASSLRGGSDTQYF.

The chain combines TRBV27 with TRBJ2-5; a weak D match, TRBD2 (6 bases). V was clipped by 5 bases and J by 0 bases, with 10 bases between them. The CDR3 covers 14 residues. Germline lookup yields CDR1 MNHEY and CDR2 SMNVEV (reference sequence). CDR3 residues: CASSIAGYQETQYF. The CDR3 coding sequence is TGTGCCAGCAGTATCGCGGGGTACCAAGAGACCCAGTACTTC.

The chain couples TRBV19 to TRBJ2-3, with D uncertain. With 4 bases removed from V and 4 bases from J, the gap between germline ends came to 9 bases. The germline V gene has CDR1 LNHDA and CDR2 SQIVND (reference sequence). CDR3 length: 13 amino acids. CDR3 protein: CASSKQDADTQYF. DNA for the CDR3: TGTGCCAGTAGTAAGCAGGATGCAGATACGCAGTATTTT.

The gene calls are TRBV4-3 and TRBJ1-2; 8 bases fit TRBD1. Germline V gives CDR1 LGHNA, CDR2 YSLEER. The CDR3 sequence is 14 residues long. V shed 4 bases, J shed 5 bases, and the junction held 6 bases outside the gene matches. CDR3 in DNA: TGCGCCAGCAGCCGACGGACAGGGACATATGGCTACACCTTC. Its translation is CASSRRTGTYGYTF.

The rearrangement uses TRBV5-1 and TRBJ2-7, with 8 bases fitting TRBD2. This CDR3 contains 15 residues. Germline V CDR1 and CDR2: SGHRS, YFSETQ. J lost 4 bases, V lost 4 bases, and 10 bases had no gene match. Here the CDR3 reads CASSRRSGGLYEQYF. The CDR3 DNA sequence: TGCGCCAGCAGCCGTAGAAGCGGGGGACTGTACGAGCAGTACTTC.

A single count supports this clone. The chain is built from TRBV19 and TRBJ2-5; D unclear. CDR3 length equals 14 residues. Germline values: CDR1 LNHDA, CDR2 SQIVND (reference sequence). The V end was cut by 1 base, the J end by 1 base, with 7 bases between. The CDR3 protein is CASSIVGSQETQYF. As DNA, the CDR3 is TGTGCCAGTAGTATAGTTGGCAGCCAAGAGACCCAGTACTTC. Supplemented by reference TRBV19 and TRBJ2-5, the full variable domain reads DGGITQSPKYLFRKEGQNVTLSCEQNLNHDAMYWYRQDPGQGLRLIYYSQIVNDFQKGDIAEGYSVSREKKESFPLTVTSAQKNPTAFYLCASSIVGSQETQYFGPGTRLLVL.

This chain uses TRBV4-3 with TRBJ2-1; 8 positions agree with TRBD2. The trim removed 2 bases at V and 5 bases at J, leaving 5 bases unmatched. The CDR3 length is 15 residues. Germline V gene sequence: CDR1 LGHNA, CDR2 YSLEER. CDR3 in DNA: TGCGCCAGCAGCCAACGGGGGGGCGGGGACAATGAGCAGTTCTTC. Amino acid sequence: CASSQRGGGDNEQFF.

The rearrangement uses TRBV7-2 and TRBJ2-5; TRBD1 matches at 11 bases. Germline CDR1 is SGHTA and CDR2 is FQGNSA. Unmatched junction bases numbered 3, after V lost 5 bases and J lost 1 base. This CDR3 spans 15 amino acids. CDR3 residues: CASSHGTGGQETQYF. The CDR3 DNA is TGTGCCAGCAGCCACGGGACAGGGGGCCAAGAGACCCAGTACTTC.